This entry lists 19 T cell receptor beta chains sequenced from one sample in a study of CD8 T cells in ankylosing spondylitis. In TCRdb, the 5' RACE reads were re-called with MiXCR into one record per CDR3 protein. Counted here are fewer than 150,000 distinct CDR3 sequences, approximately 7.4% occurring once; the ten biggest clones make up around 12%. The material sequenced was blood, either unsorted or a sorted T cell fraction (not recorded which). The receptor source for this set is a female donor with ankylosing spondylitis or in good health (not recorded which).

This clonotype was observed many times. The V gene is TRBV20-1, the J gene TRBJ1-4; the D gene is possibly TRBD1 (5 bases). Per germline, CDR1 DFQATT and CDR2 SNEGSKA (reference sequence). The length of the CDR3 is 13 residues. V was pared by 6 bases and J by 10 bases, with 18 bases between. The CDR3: CSATDGTGGKLFF. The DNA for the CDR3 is TGCAGTGCGACCGACGGAACCGGGGGAAAACTGTTTTTT.

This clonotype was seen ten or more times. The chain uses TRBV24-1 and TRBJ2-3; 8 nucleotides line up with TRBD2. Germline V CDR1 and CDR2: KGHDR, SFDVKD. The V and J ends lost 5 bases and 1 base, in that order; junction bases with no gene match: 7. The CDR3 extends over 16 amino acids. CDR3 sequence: CATSGIAGSGTDTQYF. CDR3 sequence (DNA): TGTGCCACCAGTGGGATAGCGGGGTCGGGCACAGATACGCAGTATTTT.

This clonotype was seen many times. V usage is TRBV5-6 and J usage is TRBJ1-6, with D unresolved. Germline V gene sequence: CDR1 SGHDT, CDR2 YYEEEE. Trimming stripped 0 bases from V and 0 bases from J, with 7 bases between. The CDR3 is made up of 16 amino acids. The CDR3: CASSLDRSSYNSPLHF. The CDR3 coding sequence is TGTGCCAGCAGCTTGGATCGGAGCTCCTATAATTCACCCCTCCACTTT. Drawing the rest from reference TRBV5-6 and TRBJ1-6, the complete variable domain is DAGVTQSPTHLIKTRGQQVTLRCSPKSGHDTVSWYQQALGQGPQFIFQYYEEEERQRGNFPDRFSGHQFPNYSSELNVNALLLGDSALYLCASSLDRSSYNSPLHFGNGTRLTVT.

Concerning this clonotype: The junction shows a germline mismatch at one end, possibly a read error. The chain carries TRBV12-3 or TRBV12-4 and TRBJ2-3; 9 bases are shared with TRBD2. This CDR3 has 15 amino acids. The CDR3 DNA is TGTGTCAGCAGTTTAGCTAGCGGGGTGGCAGATACGCAGTATTTT. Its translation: CVSSLASGVADTQYF.

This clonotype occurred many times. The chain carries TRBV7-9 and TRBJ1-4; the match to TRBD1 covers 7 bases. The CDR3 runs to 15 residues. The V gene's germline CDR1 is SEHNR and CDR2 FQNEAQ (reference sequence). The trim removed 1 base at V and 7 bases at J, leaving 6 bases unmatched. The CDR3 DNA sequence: TGTGCCAGCAGCTTAGGAGAACAGGGGTCTGAAAAACTGTTTTTT. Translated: CASSLGEQGSEKLFF.

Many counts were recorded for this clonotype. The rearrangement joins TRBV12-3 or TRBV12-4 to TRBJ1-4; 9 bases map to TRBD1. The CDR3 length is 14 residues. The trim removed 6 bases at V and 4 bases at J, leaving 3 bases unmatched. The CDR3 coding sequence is TGTGCCAGCAGACCGGGACAGGGTAATGAAAAACTGTTTTTT. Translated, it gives CASRPGQGNEKLFF.

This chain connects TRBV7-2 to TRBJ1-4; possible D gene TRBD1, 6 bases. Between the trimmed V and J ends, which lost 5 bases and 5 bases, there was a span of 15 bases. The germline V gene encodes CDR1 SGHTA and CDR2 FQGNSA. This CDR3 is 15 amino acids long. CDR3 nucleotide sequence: TGTGCCAGCAGCACAAAGACAGGACCAAATGAAAAACTGTTTTTT. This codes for CASSTKTGPNEKLFF.

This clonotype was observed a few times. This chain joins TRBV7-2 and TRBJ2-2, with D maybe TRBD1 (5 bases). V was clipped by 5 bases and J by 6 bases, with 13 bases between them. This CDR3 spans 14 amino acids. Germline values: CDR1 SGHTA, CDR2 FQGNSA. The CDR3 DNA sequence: TGTGCCAGCAGCGTCACCCAGGGCCCCGGGGAGCTGTTTTTT. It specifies CASSVTQGPGELFF.

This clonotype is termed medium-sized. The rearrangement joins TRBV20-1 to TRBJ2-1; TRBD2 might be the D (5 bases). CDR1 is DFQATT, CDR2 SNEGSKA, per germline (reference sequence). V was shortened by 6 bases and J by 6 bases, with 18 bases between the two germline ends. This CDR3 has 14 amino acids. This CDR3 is CSASRWTLGNEQFF. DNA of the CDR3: TGCAGTGCCTCACGGTGGACTTTGGGCAATGAGCAGTTCTTC.

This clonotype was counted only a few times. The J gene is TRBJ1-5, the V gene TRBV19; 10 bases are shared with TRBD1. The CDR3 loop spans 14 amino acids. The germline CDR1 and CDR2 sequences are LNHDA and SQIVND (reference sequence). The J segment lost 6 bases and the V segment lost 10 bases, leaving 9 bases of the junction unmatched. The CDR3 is CATGGTGVLQPQHF. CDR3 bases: TGTGCCACCGGTGGGACAGGGGTCCTTCAGCCCCAGCATTTT.

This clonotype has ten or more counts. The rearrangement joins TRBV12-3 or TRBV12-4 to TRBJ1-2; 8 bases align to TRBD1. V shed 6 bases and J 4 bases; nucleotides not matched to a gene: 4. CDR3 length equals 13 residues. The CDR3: CASSNTGGYGYTF. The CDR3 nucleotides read TGTGCCAGCAGCAATACAGGGGGCTATGGCTACACCTTC.

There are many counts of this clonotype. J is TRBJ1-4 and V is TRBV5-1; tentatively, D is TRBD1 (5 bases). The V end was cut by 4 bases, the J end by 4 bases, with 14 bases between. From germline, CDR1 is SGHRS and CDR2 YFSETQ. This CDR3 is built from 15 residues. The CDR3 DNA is TGCGCCAGCAGCCTAGACGGGACCATTAATGAAAAACTGTTTTTT. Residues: CASSLDGTINEKLFF.

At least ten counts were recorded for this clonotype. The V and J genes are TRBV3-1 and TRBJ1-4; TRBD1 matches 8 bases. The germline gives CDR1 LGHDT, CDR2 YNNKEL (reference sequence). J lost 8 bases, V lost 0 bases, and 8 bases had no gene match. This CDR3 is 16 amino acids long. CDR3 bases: TGTGCCAGCAGCCAAGAAGGCCAGGGGGCAGGGGAAAAACTGTTTTTT. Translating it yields CASSQEGQGAGEKLFF.

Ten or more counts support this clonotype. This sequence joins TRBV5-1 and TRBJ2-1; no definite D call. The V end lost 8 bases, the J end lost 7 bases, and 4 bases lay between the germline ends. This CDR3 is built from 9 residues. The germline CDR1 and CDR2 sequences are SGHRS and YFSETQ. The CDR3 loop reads CARGNEQFF. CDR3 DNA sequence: TGCGCCAGGGGGAATGAGCAGTTCTTC.

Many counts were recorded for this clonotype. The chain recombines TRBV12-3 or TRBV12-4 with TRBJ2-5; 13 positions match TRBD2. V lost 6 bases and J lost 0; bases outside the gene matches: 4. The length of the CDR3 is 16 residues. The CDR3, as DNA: TGTGCCAGCAGCAGACTAGCGGGGGGATACCAAGAGACCCAGTACTTC. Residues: CASSRLAGGYQETQYF.

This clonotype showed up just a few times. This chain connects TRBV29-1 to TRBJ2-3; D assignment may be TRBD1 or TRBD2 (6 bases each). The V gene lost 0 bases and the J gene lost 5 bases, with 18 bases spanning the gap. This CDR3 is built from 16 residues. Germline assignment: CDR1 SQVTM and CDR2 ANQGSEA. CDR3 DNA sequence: TGCAGCGTTGAAGATATAGGGGGGCAGTTCGGAGATACGCAGTATTTT. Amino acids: CSVEDIGGQFGDTQYF.

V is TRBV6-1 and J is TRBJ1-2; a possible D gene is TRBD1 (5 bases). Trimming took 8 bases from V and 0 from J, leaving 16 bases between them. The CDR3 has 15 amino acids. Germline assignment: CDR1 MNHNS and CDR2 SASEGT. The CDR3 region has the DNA TGTGCCAGCTCCAGGGAACCGAAAGCTAACTATGGCTACACCTTC. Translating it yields CASSREPKANYGYTF.

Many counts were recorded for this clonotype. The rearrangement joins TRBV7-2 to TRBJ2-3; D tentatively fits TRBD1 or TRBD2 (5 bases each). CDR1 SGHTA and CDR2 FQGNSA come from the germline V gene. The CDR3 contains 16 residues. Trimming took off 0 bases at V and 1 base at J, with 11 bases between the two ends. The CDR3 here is CASSLAGRRGTDTQYF. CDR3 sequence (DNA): TGTGCCAGCAGCTTAGCGGGACGACGGGGCACAGATACGCAGTATTTT.

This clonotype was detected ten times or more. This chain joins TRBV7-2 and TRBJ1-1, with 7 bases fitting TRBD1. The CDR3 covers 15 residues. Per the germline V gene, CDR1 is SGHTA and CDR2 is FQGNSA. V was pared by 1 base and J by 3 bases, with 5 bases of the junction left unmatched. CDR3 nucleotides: TGTGCCAGCAGCTTAGACGCAGGGGGGGACACTGAAGCTTTCTTT. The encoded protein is CASSLDAGGDTEAFF.